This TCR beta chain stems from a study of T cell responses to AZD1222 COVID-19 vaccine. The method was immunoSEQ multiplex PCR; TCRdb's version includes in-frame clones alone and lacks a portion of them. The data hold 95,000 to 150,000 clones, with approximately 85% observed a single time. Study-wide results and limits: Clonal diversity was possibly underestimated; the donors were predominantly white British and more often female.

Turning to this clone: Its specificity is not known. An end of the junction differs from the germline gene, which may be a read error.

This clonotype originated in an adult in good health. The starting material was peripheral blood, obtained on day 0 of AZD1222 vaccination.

Here the CDR3 reads CAWSGLDHETQYF. Here the CDR3 DNA reads TGTGCCTGGAGTGGACTAGACCACGAGACCCAGTACTTC. The chain combines TRBV30 with TRBJ2-5, with D perhaps matching TRBD2 (6 bases). Germline-derived CDR1 and CDR2 are GTSNPN and SVGIG (reference sequence). CDR3 size: 13 residues.